The sequence of this T cell receptor beta chain was determined in a study of PD-L1 blockade in urothelial cancer. The CDR3 contains 15 residues. Germline loops: CDR1 SNHLY, CDR2 FYNNEI. The V and J ends lost 6 bases and 2 bases, in that order; junction bases with no gene match: 5. Assay used: immunoSEQ multiplex PCR; TCRdb lists only in-frame clones, some missing. The sample carries under 30,000 clones, around 82% recorded once. The material sequenced was PBMCs, taken around atezolizumab (anti-PD-L1) treatment. J is TRBJ1-3 and V is TRBV2; 9 positions match TRBD1. This TCR was sampled from a man aged 65 to 79 with urothelial cancer. CDR3 region: CASRFDRGTGNTIYF. CDR3 DNA sequence: TGTGCCAGCAGGTTCGACAGGGGGACTGGAAACACCATATATTTT.